This record covers a single T cell receptor (beta chain). Arm-PCR of CDR3 regions and iRepertoire HTBI primers were used to build TCR beta libraries. MiXCR was run by TCRdb on the multiplex PCR reads, yielding one entry per CDR3 protein. Here the sample spans roughly 300,000 distinct CDR3 sequences, 22% being singletons. The data were taken from a study of regulatory T cells in long-lasting Graves disease. Trimming left V 7 bases short and J 2 bases short, with 12 bases between. The germline gives CDR1 MDHEN, CDR2 SYDVKM. The CDR3 has 14 amino acids. Time point here: persistent/refractory GD, antithyroid drugs over 5 years with positive TRAb. RNA isolated from PBMCs was used to make the TCR library.

V is TRBV28 and J is TRBJ1-3; weak D call: TRBD1 (5 bases). The TCR was taken from a female donor with Graves disease. The sample was peripheral blood mononuclear cells (PBMCs), taken when the disease was refractory, from a patient treated with antithyroid drugs. The CDR3 reads CASNSEGPGNTIYF. In DNA form, the CDR3 reads TGTGCCAGCAACTCAGAGGGGCCTGGAAACACCATATATTTT.